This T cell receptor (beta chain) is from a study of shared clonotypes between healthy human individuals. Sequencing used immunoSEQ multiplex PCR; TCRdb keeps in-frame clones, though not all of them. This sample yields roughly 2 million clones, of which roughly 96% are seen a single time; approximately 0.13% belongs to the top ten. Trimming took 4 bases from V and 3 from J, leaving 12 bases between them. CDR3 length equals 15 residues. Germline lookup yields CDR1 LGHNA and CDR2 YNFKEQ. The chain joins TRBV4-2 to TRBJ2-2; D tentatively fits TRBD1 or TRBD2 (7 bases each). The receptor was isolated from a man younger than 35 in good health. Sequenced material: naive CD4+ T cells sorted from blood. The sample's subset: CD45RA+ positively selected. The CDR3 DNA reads TGTGCCAGCAGCCCAGGGGGGGGCGACACCGGGGAGCTGTTTTTT. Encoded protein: CASSPGGGDTGELFF.